Below are 10 T cell receptor beta chains sequenced from a single sample in a study of T cell clonality in common variable immunodeficiency. TCRdb's table, derived via immunoSEQ multiplex PCR, lists solely in-frame clones and lacks some. The sample holds 50,000 to 65,000 clones, and no clone turns up only once. The sample comprised peripheral blood mononuclear cells. The receptors stem from a person aged 18 to 75 in good health.

To note about this clone: Read coverage stops 3 residues before the CDR3 terminus; the germline J gene supplies the remainder. This chain joins TRBV7-9 and TRBJ2-5, with D hard to call. Per the germline V gene, CDR1 is SEHNR and CDR2 is FQNEAQ (reference sequence). The CDR3 is made up of 11 amino acids. Trimming took 5 bases from V and 1 from J, leaving 2 bases between them. The chain's CDR3 is CASSLQETQYF. Partial CDR3 DNA: TGTGCCAGCAGCCTCCAAGAGACC.

This clone was recorded at least ten times. The read halts 3 residues ahead of the CDR3 end, with the missing end drawn from the germline J gene. This chain joins TRBV5-1 and TRBJ2-1; D might be TRBD1 (7 bases). The V end lost 5 bases, the J end lost 5 bases, and 17 bases lay between the germline ends. The germline V gene has CDR1 SGHRS and CDR2 YFSETQ. This CDR3 spans 15 amino acids. Incomplete CDR3 DNA: TGCGCCAGCAGACTACCAGGGGGGATCAACAATGAG. This gives the protein CASRLPGGINNE. The CDR3, in full, reads CASRLPGGINNEQFF.

This clone was counted ten times or more. Incomplete CDR3 DNA: TGCAGTGCTGTGGACAGGGTTCATTCACCC. Amino acid sequence: CSAVDRVHSP. The entire CDR3 is CSAVDRVHSPLHF. The chain combines TRBV20-1 with TRBJ1-6; 8 bases map to TRBD1. The sequence runs out 3 residues before the end of the CDR3; the remainder is reconstructed from the germline J gene. The germline V gene has CDR1 DFQATT and CDR2 SNEGSKA (reference sequence). The CDR3 runs 13 residues. Trimming cost V 5 bases and J 8 bases; bases outside gene matches: 5.

This clone came up a few times. The CDR3 end is not reached by the read, which stops 3 residues before it; the germline J gene fills it in. The rearrangement joins TRBV7-2 to TRBJ2-4; D is perhaps TRBD2 (7 bases). CDR1 SGHTA and CDR2 FQGNSA come from the germline V gene. This CDR3 comprises 15 residues. The CDR3 DNA, read in part, is TGTGCCAGCAGCACCGGACAGTTAGGGGACTATGGT. Translating gives CASSTGQLGDYG. The CDR3 as a whole reads CASSTGQLGDYGQYF.

At least ten counts were recorded for this clone. Read coverage stops 3 residues before the CDR3 terminus; the germline J gene supplies the remainder. The V gene is TRBV14, the J gene TRBJ2-5; TRBD2 matches 7 bases. CDR1 SGHDN and CDR2 FVKESK come from the germline V gene. This CDR3 contains 15 residues. Trimming took 2 bases from V and 5 from J; bases not matched to a gene: 8. The CDR3 is CASSQRTSELETQYF. The CDR3 bases that were read are TGTGCCAGCAGCCAAAGGACTAGTGAATTGGAGACC.

Note on this clone: The sequence runs out 3 residues before the end of the CDR3; the remainder is reconstructed from the germline J gene. The rearrangement links TRBV18 to TRBJ1-5; 7 bases are a match to TRBD1. There are 16 residues in the CDR3. Trimming at V came to 2 bases and at J to 4 bases, leaving 8 bases not matched to a gene. Per the germline V gene, CDR1 is KGHSH and CDR2 is LQKENI. The DNA read from the CDR3 is TGTGCCAGCTCACCAAAACAGGGGTCGAAGAATCAGCCC. Translation: CASSPKQGSKNQP. The whole CDR3 reads CASSPKQGSKNQPQHF.

This clone was found many times. The CDR3 is cut off 3 residues early in the read; its end comes from the germline J gene. This sequence joins TRBV20-1 and TRBJ2-5, with TRBD2 matching 11 bases. The CDR3 is 13 amino acids. V gave up 7 bases and J gave up 3 bases; unmatched junction bases: 4. Germline CDR1 DFQATT, CDR2 SNEGSKA (reference sequence). The CDR3 loop is CSGQLAGEETQYF. Partial CDR3 DNA: TGCAGTGGCCAACTAGCGGGAGAAGAGACC.

This clone was detected many times. The read ends 3 residues shy of where the CDR3 ends; the end is completed using the germline J gene. The V call is TRBV6-2 or TRBV6-3, the J call TRBJ2-1; D may be TRBD1 (6 bases). Deletions cut 8 bases from V and 6 bases from J, with 17 bases between. The CDR3 is made up of 14 amino acids. Germline values: CDR1 MNHEY, CDR2 SVGEGT. The CDR3 bases that were read are TGTGCCAGCGCATTACAGGGTCAGACCAATGAG. This encodes CASALQGQTNE. The CDR3 in full is CASALQGQTNEQFF.

This clone has ten or more counts. The read is 3 residues too short to cover the CDR3 end, so that end is filled in from the germline J gene. The chain joins TRBV7-2 to TRBJ2-1; a weak D match, TRBD2 (6 bases). The CDR3 runs 14 residues. Germline CDR1 is SGHTA and CDR2 is FQGNSA. Between the trimmed V and J ends, which lost 4 bases and 5 bases, there was a span of 12 bases. The CDR3: CASSSSETDNEQFF. CDR3 DNA, as far as it was read: TGTGCCAGCAGCTCTAGCGAAACCGACAATGAG. The whole variable domain, remainder taken from reference TRBV7-2 and TRBJ2-1, is GAGVSQSPSNKVTEKGKDVELRCDPISGHTALYWYRQSLGQGLEFLIYFQGNSAPDKSGLPSDRFSAERTGGSVSTLTIQRTQQEDSAVYLCASSSSETDNEQFFGPGTRLTVL.

Of note for this clone: The read ends 3 residues shy of where the CDR3 ends; the end is completed using the germline J gene. The chain is built from TRBV18 and TRBJ1-5, with D possibly being TRBD1 (6 bases). Germline V gene lookup returns CDR1 KGHSH and CDR2 LQKENI. CDR3 length: 15 amino acids. The ends were cut back, 1 base at V and 6 bases at J, with 13 bases in the middle. CDR3 DNA, as far as it was read: TGTGCCAGCTCACCACTTAGCAGGGGTGCTCAGCCC. Translation gives CASSPLSRGAQP. The CDR3 in its entirety is CASSPLSRGAQPQHF. The full variable domain, in which reference TRBV18 and TRBJ1-5 provide the parts outside the CDR3, is NAGVMQNPRHLVRRRGQEARLRCSPMKGHSHVYWYRQLPEEGLKFMVYLQKENIIDESGMPKERFSAEFPKEGPSILRIQQVVRGDSAAYFCASSPLSRGAQPQHFGDGTRLSIL.